This paragraph covers one TCR beta chain sequence. The target antigen is unknown. This sample was taken from a study of T cells in Graves' hyperthyroidism and ophthalmopathy. V lost 2 bases, J lost 6 bases, and 8 bases lay in between. The length of the CDR3 is 14 residues. Regarding the study as a whole: Most thyroid clonotypes expanded above 0.001 appeared in blood too.

Researchers amplified the TCR beta CDR3 regions from RNA transcripts. An initial round of RT-PCR targeting the TCR CDR3 relied on the HTBI primer set. TCRdb ran MiXCR on the multiplex PCR reads and lists one entry per CDR3 protein. This table holds 550,000 to 600,000 distinct CDR3 sequences, about 43% found once. The TCR was taken from an adult woman with Graves' disease, either hyperthyroidism or ophthalmopathy (not recorded which). Sequencing was carried out using peripheral blood or thyroid tissue (not recorded which). The chain couples TRBV12-3 or TRBV12-4 to TRBJ1-6; D is ambiguous. Written as DNA, the CDR3 is TGTGCCAGCAGTTTACGGGAGGCTAATTCACCCCTCCACTTT. This translates into CASSLREANSPLHF.